These 24 T cell receptor beta chains were all obtained from the same sample, sequenced in a study of spatial heterogeneity in lung cancer. The time point denotes: sample taken at primary tumor resection. From tumor, nontumor lung or frozen PBMC, whole RNA was taken unsorted for sequencing. TCRdb independently ran MiXCR on the 5' RACE reads; one entry per CDR3 protein. The sample holds approximately 740 distinct CDR3 sequences, 45% to 60% seen once. The material was PBMCs, obtained at surgery. The source of these receptors is a male donor with early-stage non-small cell lung cancer.

This clonotype was counted between two and nine times. With the library built for alpha chains, this beta chain is off target and its frequency is not meaningful. The chain uses TRBV25-1 and TRBJ2-6; D may be TRBD1 (6 bases). CDR3 length: 13 residues. V lost 8 bases and J 2 bases, leaving 7 bases between the germline ends. Germline CDR1 and CDR2: MGHDK and SYGVNS. The CDR3 here is CASHRAGANVLTF. The CDR3 DNA is TGTGCCAGCCACAGGGCTGGGGCCAACGTCCTGACTTTC.

Points on this clonotype: This beta chain slipped into a library made for alpha chains as a stray read, so its size is not meaningful. The chain carries TRBV5-6 and TRBJ2-7, with D perhaps assigned TRBD1 or TRBD2 (5 bases each). CDR3 length: 16 amino acids. V shed 2 bases and J shed 3 bases, with 18 bases lying between them. The germline V gene has CDR1 SGHDT and CDR2 YYEEEE. The CDR3 region is CASSFFSGTTFYEQYF. The CDR3 DNA reads TGTGCCAGCAGCTTCTTTTCCGGGACGACATTCTACGAGCAGTACTTC.

This clonotype was seen a handful of times. Little can be read into the size of this beta chain, an off-target read in a library designed for alpha chains. The chain has TRBV27 and TRBJ2-7; D call uncertain. V was trimmed by 4 bases and J by 7 bases, leaving 14 bases between them. Germline V gene lookup returns CDR1 MNHEY and CDR2 SMNVEV (reference sequence). CDR3 length equals 13 residues. The CDR3 DNA is TGTGCCAGCAGTTCGACCGCAGCCGGGGAGCAGTACTTC. This codes for CASSSTAAGEQYF.

Worth noting for this clonotype: This beta chain came through as a stray read in a library set up for alpha chains, and its size says little. The V gene is TRBV27, the J gene TRBJ2-7, with TRBD1 matching 7 bases. CDR1 and CDR2 from the germline V gene are MNHEY and SMNVEV (reference sequence). J was trimmed by 3 bases and V by 4 bases; bases with no gene match: 12. The CDR3 length is 16 residues. The CDR3 loop reads CASSSISGTALYEQYF. CDR3 nucleotides: TGTGCCAGCAGTTCCATCTCGGGGACAGCCCTCTACGAGCAGTACTTC.

On this clonotype: The library was designed around alpha chains, so this beta chain is a stray read whose abundance carries little weight. The chain links TRBV28 to TRBJ2-7; D remains ambiguous. V shed 3 bases and J shed 0 bases, with 6 bases lying between them. This CDR3 is 13 amino acids long. CDR1 MDHEN and CDR2 SYDVKM come from the germline V gene. The CDR3 loop is CASSLISSYEQYF. CDR3 in DNA: TGTGCCAGCAGTTTGATAAGCTCCTACGAGCAGTACTTC.

In the case of this clonotype: For a library built for alpha chains, this beta chain is a stray read; little rests on its size. The chain employs TRBV7-2 and TRBJ2-5; D not certain. The germline gives CDR1 SGHTA, CDR2 FQGNSA. This CDR3 spans 13 amino acids. Trimming cost V 5 bases and J 5 bases, with 12 bases left between them. DNA of the CDR3: TGTGCCAGCAGCCCCCCGACGGCCGAGACCCAGTACTTC. Translation gives CASSPPTAETQYF.

Regarding this clonotype: With the library built for alpha chains, this beta chain is off target and its frequency is not meaningful. The CDR3 coding sequence is TGTGCCAGCAGTCCTGCGGGCGGGGAAGAGACCCAGTACTTC. As protein: CASSPAGGEETQYF. The V gene is TRBV12-3 or TRBV12-4, the J gene TRBJ2-5; TRBD2 might be the D (6 bases). V was shortened by 5 bases and J by 3 bases, with 13 bases between the two germline ends. The CDR3 covers 14 residues.

About this clonotype itself: For a library built for alpha chains, this beta chain is a stray read; little rests on its size. This sequence joins TRBV7-9 and TRBJ2-7; no firm D call. The CDR3 loop spans 15 amino acids. Between the trimmed V and J ends, which lost 3 bases and 2 bases, there was a span of 14 bases. The germline gives CDR1 SEHNR, CDR2 FQNEAQ (reference sequence). This CDR3 reads CASSFTAGTAYEQYF. In DNA, the CDR3 is TGTGCCAGCAGCTTTACGGCAGGCACGGCCTACGAGCAGTACTTC.

Concerning this clonotype itself: This beta chain represents an off-target read in a library built for alpha chains; its size is of limited meaning. The chain links TRBV29-1 to TRBJ2-3; D uncertain. The CDR3 extends over 10 amino acids. In germline, CDR1 is SQVTM, CDR2 ANQGSEA. The V and J ends lost 4 bases and 8 bases respectively, with 7 bases between them. The CDR3 DNA reads as TGCAGCGTTGTTAAGGGTACGCAGTATTTT. Protein: CSVVKGTQYF.

Concerning this clonotype: As an off-target read in a library built for alpha chains, this beta chain has a frequency of little significance. The chain has TRBV19 and TRBJ2-1; 7 bases are shared with TRBD2. The length of the CDR3 is 15 residues. Trimming cost V 1 base and J 8 bases; bases outside gene matches: 8. In germline, CDR1 is LNHDA, CDR2 SQIVND (reference sequence). CDR3 DNA sequence: TGTGCCAGTAGTATAGTCGACCAACGGGGGGATGAGCAGTTCTTC. It is translated as CASSIVDQRGDEQFF.

Of note for this clonotype: The size of this beta chain means little, since it is a stray read in a library made for alpha chains. This chain uses TRBV11-2 with TRBJ2-3; 10 nucleotides align to TRBD2. Germline values: CDR1 SGHAT, CDR2 FQNNGV. V shed 0 bases, J shed 6 bases, and the junction held 6 bases outside the gene matches. The CDR3 sequence is 16 residues long. DNA for the CDR3: TGTGCCAGCAGCTTAGATCGGAGCGGGAGGGGGGATACGCAGTATTTT. Protein: CASSLDRSGRGDTQYF.

About this clonotype itself: The library was designed around alpha chains, so this beta chain is a stray read whose abundance carries little weight. The V call is TRBV27, the J call TRBJ2-7, with TRBD1 matching 7 bases. This CDR3 spans 13 amino acids. CDR1 is MNHEY, CDR2 SMNVEV, per germline (reference sequence). Trimming cost V 3 bases and J 6 bases; bases outside gene matches: 5. CDR3: CASSFLRGLEQYF. CDR3 DNA sequence: TGTGCCAGCAGTTTCCTAAGGGGGCTCGAGCAGTACTTC.

About this clonotype: This beta chain is an off-target read within a library intended for alpha chains, so its frequency means little. The chain joins TRBV27 to TRBJ2-2; D gene unclear. CDR1 is MNHEY, CDR2 SMNVEV, per germline (reference sequence). This CDR3 contains 14 residues. V was clipped by 8 bases and J by 0 bases, with 10 bases between them. The CDR3: CASASATNTGELFF. The CDR3 DNA is TGTGCCAGCGCCTCCGCTACGAACACCGGGGAGCTGTTTTTT.

This clonotype was observed a few times. This beta chain is off target for a library built for alpha chains, so its abundance means little. The chain's CDR3 is CASSSNRGSLIYEQYF. As DNA, the CDR3 is TGTGCCAGCAGTTCAAACAGGGGTTCTTTGATCTACGAGCAGTACTTC. The chain uses TRBV28 and TRBJ2-7; 7 bases align to TRBD1. This CDR3 region has 16 residues. The J segment lost 3 bases and the V segment lost 4 bases, leaving 12 bases of the junction unmatched. CDR1 and CDR2 from the germline V gene are MDHEN and SYDVKM.

As to this clonotype: Little can be read into the size of this beta chain, an off-target read in a library designed for alpha chains. The V gene is TRBV4-2, the J gene TRBJ2-5; D gene unclear. The CDR3 has 16 residues. V was cut by 1 base and J by 3 bases, with 15 bases left in between. Germline V gives CDR1 LGHNA, CDR2 YNFKEQ. The CDR3 bases are TGTGCCAGCAGCCAAGGGACGCGCGGTTCGGAAGAGACCCAGTACTTC. Translated, it gives CASSQGTRGSEETQYF.

Remarks on this clonotype: This beta chain is a stray sequence in a library constructed for alpha chains; its clone size is not meaningful. V usage is TRBV6-5 and J usage is TRBJ2-4, with 7 bases that match TRBD1. This CDR3 region has 15 residues. Germline trimming cut 6 bases from V and 0 bases from J; bases unmatched to any gene: 5. Germline V gene data show CDR1 as MNHEY and CDR2 as SVGAGI. CDR3 sequence reads: CASSQTGVAKNIQYF. The CDR3 coding sequence is TGTGCCAGCAGCCAAACAGGGGTAGCCAAAAACATTCAGTACTTC.

Concerning this clonotype: Little can be read into the size of this beta chain, an off-target read in a library designed for alpha chains. This CDR3 reads CASSLGPRQPQHF. The CDR3 DNA sequence: TGTGCCAGCAGCTTAGGCCCACGTCAGCCCCAGCATTTT. The chain combines TRBV7-9 with TRBJ1-5, with D hard to call. Trimming left V 1 base short and J 6 bases short, with 7 bases between. The CDR3 extends over 13 amino acids. CDR1 is SEHNR, CDR2 FQNEAQ, per germline (reference sequence).

Concerning this clonotype itself: Because this beta chain is a stray read in a library intended to capture alpha chains, its abundance should not be given much weight. This chain links TRBV18 with TRBJ2-7; perhaps TRBD1 as D (5 bases). This CDR3 is 13 amino acids long. The germline CDR1 and CDR2 sequences are KGHSH and LQKENI. The germline V and J ends were trimmed by 3 bases and 1 base, with 7 bases remaining between them. CDR3 nucleotides: TGTGCCAGCTCACCGACAGATTCCTACGAGCAGTACTTC. This encodes CASSPTDSYEQYF.

Concerning this clonotype itself: Being off target in a library aimed at alpha chains, this beta chain has a size of little meaning. The chain uses TRBV18 and TRBJ2-3; no clear D gene. The CDR3 extends over 11 amino acids. Germline V lookup: CDR1 KGHSH, CDR2 LQKENI. V was pared by 2 bases and J by 4 bases, with 1 base between. The CDR3 spells CASSPADTQYF. As DNA, the CDR3 is TGTGCCAGCTCACCAGCAGATACGCAGTATTTT.

Concerning this clonotype: A library made for alpha chains picked up this beta chain off target, so its size means little. J is TRBJ2-3 and V is TRBV20-1; 11 nucleotides align to TRBD2. Germline values: CDR1 DFQATT, CDR2 SNEGSKA (reference sequence). CDR3 length equals 14 residues. V lost 5 bases, J lost 5 bases, and 6 bases stayed unmatched. DNA of the CDR3: TGCAGTGCTTTAGCGGGGGGGCCTCGAGATACGCAGTATTTT. It yields the protein CSALAGGPRDTQYF.

There are a few counts of this clonotype. Found in a library prepared for alpha chains, this beta chain is an off-target read, and its abundance has little meaning. This chain links TRBV12-3 or TRBV12-4 with TRBJ1-1; D is uncertain. The CDR3 is 13 amino acids. Trimming removed 2 bases from V and 1 base from J, with 5 bases in between. DNA of the CDR3: TGTGCCAGCAGTTTAATCTGGAACACTGAAGCTTTCTTT. It yields the protein CASSLIWNTEAFF.

As concerns this clonotype: This beta chain appears as a stray read in a library generated for alpha chains; its size is not informative. The rearrangement links TRBV12-3 or TRBV12-4 to TRBJ2-3; D is perhaps TRBD1 (6 bases). The CDR3 loop spans 14 amino acids. Trimming removed 5 bases from V and 1 base from J, with 10 bases in between. The CDR3 DNA is TGTGCCAGCAGTCTTAGACAGGGCACAGATACGCAGTATTTT. Translation: CASSLRQGTDTQYF.

A word on this clonotype: This beta chain was picked up by a library intended for alpha chains and is off target, so its count carries little meaning. V usage is TRBV24-1 and J usage is TRBJ1-5; D remains unclear. Trimming left V 5 bases short and J 3 bases short, with 10 bases between. CDR1 is KGHDR, CDR2 SFDVKD, per germline. The CDR3 loop spans 14 amino acids. The CDR3 region has the DNA TGTGCCACCAGTGTCACGGATAACAATCAGCCCCAGCATTTT. Amino acids: CATSVTDNNQPQHF.

In regard to this clonotype: In a library made to pick up alpha chains, this beta chain is a stray read with a size that means little. The rearrangement links TRBV24-1 to TRBJ2-1; TRBD2 agrees at 14 bases. The ends lost 3 bases at V and 6 bases at J; junction bases unmatched: 6. The CDR3 is 17 residues long. CDR1 KGHDR and CDR2 SFDVKD come from the germline V gene. CDR3 coding DNA: TGTGCCACCAGTGATCCGGGGACTAGCGGGGGAACCAATGAGCAGTTCTTC. This encodes CATSDPGTSGGTNEQFF.